The entry below describes one TCR beta chain. The data were taken from a study of tumor and adjacent non-tumor tissue in lung cancer. Overall study context: The patients, roughly 9 men and roughly 5 women, were about 31 to 76 with stage I to III disease.

A modified ARM-PCR protocol with three rounds of nested PCR amplified TCRbeta. TCRdb re-called the multiplex PCR reads with MiXCR, one entry per CDR3 protein. The sample holds fewer than 120,000 distinct CDR3 sequences, 84% seen once. Trimming removed 7 bases from V and 12 bases from J, with 27 bases in between. The CDR3 is 15 residues long. Per the germline V gene, CDR1 is MNHNS and CDR2 is SASEGT. This sample's RNA came from whole unsorted tissue. The V and J genes are TRBV6-1 and TRBJ1-1; a possible D gene is TRBD1 (6 bases). The TCR originated in a man in his 70s with non-small cell lung cancer. The sample consisted of lung tumor tissue. The CDR3 DNA is TGTGCCAGCACCCAATGGGGGCAGGGTCGTTCTAAAACTTTCTTT. Residues: CASTQWGQGRSKTFF.